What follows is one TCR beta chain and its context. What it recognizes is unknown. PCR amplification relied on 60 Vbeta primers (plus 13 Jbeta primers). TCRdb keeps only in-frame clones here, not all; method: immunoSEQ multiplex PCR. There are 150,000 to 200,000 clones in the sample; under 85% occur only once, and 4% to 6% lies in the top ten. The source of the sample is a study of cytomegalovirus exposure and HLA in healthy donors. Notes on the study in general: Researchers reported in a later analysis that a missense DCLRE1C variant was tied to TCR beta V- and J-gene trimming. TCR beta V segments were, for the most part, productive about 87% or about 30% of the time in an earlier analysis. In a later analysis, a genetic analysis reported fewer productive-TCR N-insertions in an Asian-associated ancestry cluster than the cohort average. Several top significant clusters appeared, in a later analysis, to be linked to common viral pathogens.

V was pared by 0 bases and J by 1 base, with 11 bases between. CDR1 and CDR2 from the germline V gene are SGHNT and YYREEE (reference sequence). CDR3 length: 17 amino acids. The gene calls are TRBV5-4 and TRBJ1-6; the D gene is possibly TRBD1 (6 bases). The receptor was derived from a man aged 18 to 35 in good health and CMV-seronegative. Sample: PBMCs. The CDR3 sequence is CASSLAQGMSYNSPLHF. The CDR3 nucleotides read TGTGCCAGCAGCTTGGCCCAGGGGATGTCCTATAATTCACCCCTCCACTTT.